The 3 T cell receptor beta chains given below trace back to one sample, sequenced in a study of post-analysis software for immune sequencing data. Findings and limits, study-wide: The study found TRBV5-6, TRBV5-1 and TRBV20-1 among five or six TRBV segments more frequent in patients than controls.

No antigen is known for these receptors. Unique molecular identifiers were built into the TCR beta cDNA libraries. TCRdb used MiXCR to reprocess the PCR reads, holding one entry per CDR3 protein. The data hold under 900,000 distinct CDR3 sequences, with roughly 50% observed a single time. The material sequenced was blood. The receptors come from a girl aged 5 to 17 with multiple sclerosis.

This clonotype came up a few times. This chain uses TRBV5-1 with TRBJ2-1; 7 positions agree with TRBD1. This CDR3 is built from 17 residues. Germline assignment: CDR1 SGHRS and CDR2 YFSETQ. The trim removed 2 bases at V and 7 bases at J, leaving 15 bases unmatched. The CDR3 region has the DNA TGCGCCAGCAGCTTTCGGTCCGGGGCCCAACAGGGGAATGAGCAGTTCTTC. This gives the protein CASSFRSGAQQGNEQFF.

V gene TRBV29-1 combines with J gene TRBJ2-3; TRBD2 matches at 13 bases. The CDR3 extends over 19 amino acids. J was trimmed by 6 bases and V by 1 base; bases with no gene match: 16. Germline V gene sequence: CDR1 SQVTM, CDR2 ANQGSEA. The CDR3 loop reads CSVEGRRTSGSLFSDTQYF. As DNA, the CDR3 is TGCAGCGTTGAAGGGAGGAGGACTAGCGGGAGCTTGTTTTCCGATACGCAGTATTTT.

The chain recombines TRBV5-1 with TRBJ2-7, with D tentatively TRBD2 (5 bases). The germline V gene has CDR1 SGHRS and CDR2 YFSETQ. The CDR3 covers 15 residues. Trimming took 0 bases from V and 2 from J, leaving 12 bases between them. CDR3 coding DNA: TGCGCCAGCAGCTTGGTCAGCGGAGCCACCTACGAGCAGTACTTC. Its protein product is CASSLVSGATYEQYF.